This T cell receptor beta chain comes out of a study of regulatory T cells in long-lasting Graves disease. Study findings and constraints: Favored usage of TRBV28, TRBJ1-2 and TRBJ2-5 was recorded in persistent disease. Persistent-disease Graves' patients showed less TCR diversity than new cases. A greater number of public clonotypes (more than 2,500) was shared by persistent patients than by new patients (roughly 880).

This clonotype was found many times. What it recognizes is unknown. With iRepertoire HTBI primers and Arm-PCR of CDR3 regions, TCR beta libraries were built. TCRdb re-analysed the multiplex PCR reads in MiXCR, keeping a single row per CDR3 protein. In the table there are 420,000 or so distinct CDR3 sequences, roughly 15% of which are singletons. Time point: newly diagnosed GD, antithyroid drugs for less than 3 months. RNA from PBMCs was the source of the TCR library. Trimming took 3 bases from V and 2 from J; bases not matched to a gene: 4. The CDR3 sequence is 16 residues long. Per germline, CDR1 LGHDT and CDR2 YNNKEL (reference sequence). The same sample was also used in a study of T cells in Graves' hyperthyroidism and ophthalmopathy. This second study says: Using the HTBI primer set, a first-round RT-PCR was run on the TCR CDR3.

The source was peripheral blood mononuclear cells (PBMCs), collected at new diagnosis, from a patient treated with antithyroid drugs. The receptor was isolated from a woman between 18 and 29 years old with Graves disease. This chain connects TRBV3-1 to TRBJ2-2, with TRBD2 matching over 9 bases. CDR3 protein: CASSHGLAGNTGELFF. CDR3 DNA: TGTGCCAGCAGCCATGGGCTAGCGGGAAACACCGGGGAGCTGTTTTTT.